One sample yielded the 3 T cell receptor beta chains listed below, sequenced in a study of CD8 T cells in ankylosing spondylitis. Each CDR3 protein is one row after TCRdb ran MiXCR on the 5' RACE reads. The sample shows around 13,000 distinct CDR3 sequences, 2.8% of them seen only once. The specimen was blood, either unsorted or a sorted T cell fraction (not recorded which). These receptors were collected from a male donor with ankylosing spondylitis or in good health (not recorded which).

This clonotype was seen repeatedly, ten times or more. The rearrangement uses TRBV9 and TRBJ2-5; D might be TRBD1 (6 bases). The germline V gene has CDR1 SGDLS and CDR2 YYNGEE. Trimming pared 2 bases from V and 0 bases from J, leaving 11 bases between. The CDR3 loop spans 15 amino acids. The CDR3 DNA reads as TGTGCCAGCAGCGTCCGTCAGGGGTACCAAGAGACCCAGTACTTC. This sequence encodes CASSVRQGYQETQYF.

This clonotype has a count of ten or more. The chain's CDR3 is CASSAPSGASTDTQYF. Written as DNA, the CDR3 is TGTGCCAGCAGCGCTCCTAGCGGGGCTAGCACAGATACGCAGTATTTT. The V call is TRBV9, the J call TRBJ2-3, with TRBD2 identical over 9 bases. Germline CDR1 is SGDLS and CDR2 is YYNGEE. The CDR3 is 16 residues long. V trimming: 3 bases; J trimming: 0 bases; junction bases outside the gene matches: 5.

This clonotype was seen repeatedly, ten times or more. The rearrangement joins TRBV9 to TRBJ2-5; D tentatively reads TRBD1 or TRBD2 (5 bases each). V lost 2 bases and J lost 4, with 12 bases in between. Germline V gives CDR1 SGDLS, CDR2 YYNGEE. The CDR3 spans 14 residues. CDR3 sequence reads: CASSVTTGGETQYF. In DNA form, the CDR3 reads TGTGCCAGCAGCGTCACAACAGGAGGAGAGACCCAGTACTTC. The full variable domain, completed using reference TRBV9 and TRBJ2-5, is DSGVTQTPKHLITATGQRVTLRCSPRSGDLSVYWYQQSLDQGLQFLIQYYNGEERAKGNILERFSAQQFPDLHSELNLSSLELGDSALYFCASSVTTGGETQYFGPGTRLLVL.